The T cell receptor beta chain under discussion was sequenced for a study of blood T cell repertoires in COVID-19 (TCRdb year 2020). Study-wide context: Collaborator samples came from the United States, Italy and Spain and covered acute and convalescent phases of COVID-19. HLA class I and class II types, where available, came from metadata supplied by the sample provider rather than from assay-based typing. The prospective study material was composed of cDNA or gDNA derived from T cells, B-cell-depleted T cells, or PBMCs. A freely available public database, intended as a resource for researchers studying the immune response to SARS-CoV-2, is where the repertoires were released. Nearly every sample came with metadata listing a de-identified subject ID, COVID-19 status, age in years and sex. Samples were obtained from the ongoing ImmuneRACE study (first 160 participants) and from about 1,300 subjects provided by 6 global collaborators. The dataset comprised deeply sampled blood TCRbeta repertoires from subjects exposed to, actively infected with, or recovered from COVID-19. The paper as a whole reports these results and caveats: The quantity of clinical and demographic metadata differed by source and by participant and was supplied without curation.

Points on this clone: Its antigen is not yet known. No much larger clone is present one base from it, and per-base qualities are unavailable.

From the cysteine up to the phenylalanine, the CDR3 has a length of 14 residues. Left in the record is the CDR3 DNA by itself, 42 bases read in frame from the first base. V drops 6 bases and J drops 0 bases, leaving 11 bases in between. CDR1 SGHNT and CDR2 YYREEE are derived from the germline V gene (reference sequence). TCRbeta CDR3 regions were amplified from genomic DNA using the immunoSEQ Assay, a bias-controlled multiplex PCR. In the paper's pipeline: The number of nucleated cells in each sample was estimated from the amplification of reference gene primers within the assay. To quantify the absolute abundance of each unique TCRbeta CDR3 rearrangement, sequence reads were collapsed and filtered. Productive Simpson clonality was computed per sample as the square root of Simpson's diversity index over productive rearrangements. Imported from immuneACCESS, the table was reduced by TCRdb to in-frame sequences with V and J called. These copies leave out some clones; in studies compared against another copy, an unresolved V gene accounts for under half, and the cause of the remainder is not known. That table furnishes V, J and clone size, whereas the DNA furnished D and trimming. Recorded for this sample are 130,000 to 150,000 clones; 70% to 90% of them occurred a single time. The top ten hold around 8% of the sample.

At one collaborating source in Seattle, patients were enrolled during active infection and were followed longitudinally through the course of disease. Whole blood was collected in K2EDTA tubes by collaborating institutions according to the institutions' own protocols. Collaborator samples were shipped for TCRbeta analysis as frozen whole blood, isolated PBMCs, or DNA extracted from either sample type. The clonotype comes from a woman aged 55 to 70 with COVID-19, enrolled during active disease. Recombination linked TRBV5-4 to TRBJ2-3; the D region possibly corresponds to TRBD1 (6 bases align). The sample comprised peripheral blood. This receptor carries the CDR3 CASKEDSSTDTQYF. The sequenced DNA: TGTGCCAGCAAGGAGGACAGCAGCACAGATACGCAGTATTTT.